This T cell receptor beta chain was retrieved from a study of T-cell memory formation after mild COVID-19. For the study at large: Clustering of TCRs was largely donor specific. Whole-study results and caveats: Clones that got smaller from day 15 to 85 had even CD4/CD8, while clones growing later tipped toward CD4+. CD4+ contracting clones were mainly CM and EM; CD8+ ones, EMRA.

A 5'RACE reaction primed in the constant segment made cDNA libraries of TCR alpha and TCR beta, and these carried sample barcodes and UMIs. Using its own MiXCR run on the 5' RACE reads, TCRdb lists one record per CDR3 protein. Among about 390,000 distinct CDR3 sequences listed, more than 15% were seen once. Notes on this clonotype: Its antigen remains unknown.

This receptor was obtained from a man between 18 and 35 years old who had mild COVID-19 (a few samples of this study predate the infection). Cell type and time point are not known. Material: PBMCs or a T cell subset sorted from them (not recorded which).

CDR3 in DNA: TGTGCCAGCATCCCAGAGGGGGGGGCCAAAGGCTACACCTTC. This codes for CASIPEGGAKGYTF. J is TRBJ1-2 and V is TRBV12-3 or TRBV12-4; perhaps TRBD1 as D (6 bases). Trimming cost V 7 bases and J 8 bases, with 20 bases left between them. The CDR3 runs 14 residues.